These 3 T cell receptor beta chains share one sample of origin, sequenced in a study of T cell changes during pregnancy in multiple sclerosis. Here immunoSEQ multiplex PCR was the method, and the copy in TCRdb shows in-frame clones only, minus some. The table records some 38,000 clones, 90% of them present only once. Sequencing was performed on CD4+ T cells from peripheral blood mononuclear cells, taken in the second trimester of pregnancy. The source is a female donor with multiple sclerosis, enrolled in a pregnancy study.

The rearrangement uses TRBV7-6 and TRBJ2-7; no reliable D call. This CDR3 has 13 residues. From germline, CDR1 is SGHVS and CDR2 FNYEAQ. Between the trimmed V and J ends, which lost 1 base and 3 bases, there was a span of 7 bases. Here the CDR3 reads CASSLDSYYEQYF. Here the CDR3 DNA reads TGTGCCAGCAGCTTAGACAGTTACTACGAGCAGTACTTC.

This chain connects TRBV6-4 to TRBJ2-1, with D possibly TRBD2 on 5 matching bases. The CDR3 has 15 amino acids. V was shortened by 4 bases and J by 4 bases, with 14 bases between the two germline ends. Germline CDR1 and CDR2: MRHNA and SNTAGT. The CDR3 bases are TGTGCCAGCAGTGTGGGAGCGGAGTCATACAATGAGCAGTTCTTC. It is translated as CASSVGAESYNEQFF.

This chain uses TRBV7-2 with TRBJ2-5; 9 bases match TRBD2. Germline V gives CDR1 SGHTA, CDR2 FQGNSA. This CDR3 has 16 amino acids. Unmatched junction bases numbered 17, after V lost 10 bases and J lost 5 bases. The CDR3 DNA reads TGTGCCATCACCGTTGCCGCGGGAGGGTGGGGGGAGACCCAGTACTTC. Its protein product is CAITVAAGGWGETQYF.